What follows is one T cell receptor (beta chain) and its context. No antigen is known for it. This sample was taken from a study of cytomegalovirus exposure and HLA in healthy donors. For the study at large: Unique TCRs from HLA-typed donors, approximately 80 million of them, were held in an early data release. General study results and limits: Clonal expansion was found to be greater in HLA-associated TCR beta chains than in equally common others in a later analysis. Among TCR sequences, most were rare, though some public TCRs appeared in many donors.

V shed 5 bases, J shed 5 bases, and the junction held 10 bases outside the gene matches. The CDR3 is made up of 15 amino acids. Germline CDR1 reads KGHSH; CDR2 reads LQKENI. In the PCR, 60 Vbeta and 13 Jbeta primers were used. Repertoires were generated with immunoSEQ multiplex PCR, while TCRdb's copy carries only in-frame clones and drops some. The sample lists about 90,000 clones, approximately 76% occurring once. The J gene is TRBJ2-7, the V gene TRBV18, with 9 bases matching TRBD2. The material sequenced was PBMCs. This clonotype was obtained from a woman aged 55-70 years in good health and CMV-seropositive. CDR3 residues: CASSSRLAGNNEQYF. The CDR3 DNA reads as TGTGCCAGCTCATCCCGCCTAGCGGGAAACAACGAGCAGTACTTC.